The 29 T cell receptor beta chains reported below all come from one sample, sequenced in a study of long-term antiretroviral therapy in people with HIV. Investigators performed immunoSEQ version v3.0 at survey level. Sequenced by immunoSEQ multiplex PCR; TCRdb stores in-frame clones only, minus some. The sample lists some 40,000 clones, around 85% occurring once. Material: unsorted PBMCs, obtained 1.5 years after starting antiretroviral therapy. The receptor set was obtained from a man younger than 30 with HIV.

V usage is TRBV5-1 and J usage is TRBJ2-2; 9 bases are a match to TRBD2. The CDR3 has 16 residues. The germline V gene has CDR1 SGHRS and CDR2 YFSETQ. V lost 4 bases to trimming and J lost 3 bases; unmatched junction nucleotides: 7. DNA of the CDR3: TGCGCCAGCAGCCGTAGCGGGAGTCGGGACACCGGGGAGCTGTTTTTT. This codes for CASSRSGSRDTGELFF.

The chain carries TRBV27 and TRBJ2-6; D is possibly TRBD1 or TRBD2 (5 bases each). This CDR3 contains 18 residues. V lost 5 bases and J lost 2, with 19 bases in between. Germline assignment: CDR1 MNHEY and CDR2 SMNVEV (reference sequence). CDR3: CASSEGKSSRPGANVLTF. Written as DNA, the CDR3 is TGTGCCAGCAGTGAGGGGAAATCCTCTCGTCCTGGGGCCAACGTCCTGACTTTC.

This clone was counted between two and nine times. The rearrangement uses TRBV19 and TRBJ1-5; 7 nucleotides align to TRBD1. The CDR3 consists of 15 residues. Trimming at V came to 6 bases and at J to 4 bases, leaving 9 bases not matched to a gene. Germline V lookup: CDR1 LNHDA, CDR2 SQIVND (reference sequence). CDR3 protein: CASSVGLRGNQPQHF. The DNA for the CDR3 is TGTGCCAGTAGCGTCGGCCTCAGGGGGAATCAGCCCCAGCATTTT. The variable domain in full, with the rest retrieved from reference TRBV19 and TRBJ1-5, is DGGITQSPKYLFRKEGQNVTLSCEQNLNHDAMYWYRQDPGQGLRLIYYSQIVNDFQKGDIAEGYSVSREKKESFPLTVTSAQKNPTAFYLCASSVGLRGNQPQHFGDGTRLSIL.

The chain couples TRBV6-5 to TRBJ1-4; 7 positions agree with TRBD1. J lost 8 bases, V lost 6 bases, and 6 bases had no gene match. Germline values: CDR1 MNHEY, CDR2 SVGAGI. The CDR3 extends over 13 amino acids. The DNA for the CDR3 is TGTGCCAGCAGACAGGGGTTGTACGAAAAACTGTTTTTT. Protein product: CASRQGLYEKLFF.

This clone was picked up a small number of times. The rearrangement uses TRBV25-1 and TRBJ2-3; D not resolved. CDR3 length equals 11 residues. Trimming removed 0 bases at V and 6 bases at J, with 1 base between. CDR1 is MGHDK, CDR2 SYGVNS, per germline. This CDR3 is CASSEYDTQYF. Written as DNA, the CDR3 is TGTGCCAGCAGTGAATACGATACGCAGTATTTT. Supplemented by reference TRBV25-1 and TRBJ2-3, the full variable domain reads EADIYQTPRYLVIGTGKKITLECSQTMGHDKMYWYQQDPGMELHLIHYSYGVNSTEKGDLSSESTVSRIRTEHFPLTLESARPSHTSQYLCASSEYDTQYFGPGTRLTVL.

The chain joins TRBV5-8 to TRBJ1-1; 11 nucleotides agree with TRBD1. The CDR3 is 16 amino acids. The V gene end was trimmed by 6 bases and the J gene end by 4 bases; junction bases not matched to a gene: 11. Germline CDR1 is SGHTS and CDR2 is YDEGEE. The CDR3 DNA sequence: TGTGCCAGCACCAGCGGACAGGGGGCTTTCAGCACTGAAGCTTTCTTT. Its protein is CASTSGQGAFSTEAFF.

The rearrangement links TRBV7-2 to TRBJ2-6; D uncertain. In germline, CDR1 is SGHTA, CDR2 FQGNSA. Trimming took off 3 bases at V and 4 bases at J, with 10 bases between the two ends. The CDR3 length is 15 residues. Here the CDR3 DNA reads TGTGCCAGCAGCTTGGGGATTCTGGGGGCCAACGTCCTGACTTTC. Its translation is CASSLGILGANVLTF.

The chain carries TRBV27 and TRBJ2-7; D perhaps matches TRBD2 (7 bases). This CDR3 spans 15 amino acids. V was pared by 2 bases and J by 4 bases, with 15 bases between. CDR1 and CDR2 from the germline V gene are MNHEY and SMNVEV (reference sequence). This CDR3 is CASSLGAGARYEQYF. In DNA form, the CDR3 reads TGTGCCAGCAGTTTAGGGGCGGGGGCCCGGTACGAGCAGTACTTC.

V is TRBV4-3 and J is TRBJ2-7, with D unclear. The germline V gene has CDR1 LGHNA and CDR2 YSLEER. The CDR3 covers 13 residues. Trimming removed 1 base from V and 7 bases from J, with 11 bases in between. CDR3 sequence reads: CASSQGLLEEQYF. As DNA, the CDR3 is TGCGCCAGCAGCCAAGGGTTGCTCGAGGAGCAGTACTTC.

The rearrangement joins TRBV10-3 to TRBJ2-1; 9 bases line up with TRBD2. This CDR3 has 17 residues. After removal of 4 bases from V and 0 bases from J, the junction contained 7 bases not matched to a gene. CDR1 is ENHRY, CDR2 SYGVKD, per germline. The CDR3 DNA reads TGTGCCATCAGTGGACTAGCGGCTGCCAGCTCCTACAATGAGCAGTTCTTC. Translating gives CAISGLAAASSYNEQFF.

The V gene is TRBV30, the J gene TRBJ1-2; 8 nucleotides align to TRBD1. This CDR3 region has 14 residues. Germline V gene lookup returns CDR1 GTSNPN and CDR2 SVGIG (reference sequence). The V and J ends lost 0 bases and 8 bases, in that order; junction bases with no gene match: 8. The CDR3 DNA reads as TGTGCCTGGAGTGTACCCGGACAGGGCGGCGGCTACACCTTC. This sequence encodes CAWSVPGQGGGYTF.

The V call is TRBV6-6, the J call TRBJ2-1; 7 nucleotides align to TRBD1. The germline CDR1 and CDR2 sequences are MNHNY and SVGAGI (reference sequence). The CDR3 extends over 15 amino acids. V lost 2 bases, J lost 5 bases, and 6 bases stayed unmatched. The CDR3 protein is CASSYIHGTDNEQFF. Here the CDR3 DNA reads TGTGCCAGCAGTTACATCCACGGGACAGACAATGAGCAGTTCTTC.

V gene TRBV5-1 combines with J gene TRBJ2-1, with TRBD2 identical over 13 bases. Germline CDR1 and CDR2: SGHRS and YFSETQ. This CDR3 contains 16 residues. Trimming took 2 bases from V and 6 from J; bases not matched to a gene: 5. This CDR3 is CASSLPGLAGSNEQFF. The CDR3, as DNA: TGCGCCAGCAGCTTACCGGGACTAGCGGGATCCAATGAGCAGTTCTTC.

The rearrangement joins TRBV18 to TRBJ1-1; the D gene is possibly TRBD1 (5 bases). This CDR3 comprises 13 residues. From germline, CDR1 is KGHSH and CDR2 LQKENI. The V and J ends lost 0 bases and 11 bases respectively, with 13 bases between them. CDR3 sequence: CASSPPPPGTAFF. The DNA for the CDR3 is TGTGCCAGCTCACCACCCCCCCCAGGGACGGCTTTCTTT.

This clone turned up a few times. V gene TRBV7-9 combines with J gene TRBJ2-2; 9 bases line up with TRBD2. CDR3 length equals 16 residues. Looked up from germline, CDR1 is SEHNR and CDR2 is FQNEAQ (reference sequence). After removal of 2 bases from V and 0 bases from J, the junction contained 1 base not matched to a gene. In nucleotides, the CDR3 is TGTGCCAGCAGCTTAACTAGCGGGTCGAACACCGGGGAGCTGTTTTTT. Its translation: CASSLTSGSNTGELFF.

The chain couples TRBV28 to TRBJ2-2; 12 bases are a match to TRBD1. With V trimmed by 7 bases and J by 3 bases, 12 bases remained unmatched. Per the germline V gene, CDR1 is MDHEN and CDR2 is SYDVKM. The length of the CDR3 is 18 residues. The CDR3 spells CASNLRDRGRFYTGELFF. Written as DNA, the CDR3 is TGTGCCAGCAATCTACGGGACAGGGGGCGCTTTTACACCGGGGAGCTGTTTTTT.

The chain uses TRBV29-1 and TRBJ2-7, with 8 bases matching TRBD2. Germline CDR1 and CDR2: SQVTM and ANQGSEA. J lost 4 bases, V lost 5 bases, and 7 bases had no gene match. The CDR3 length is 13 residues. Here the CDR3 reads CSVQSGSWYEQYF. In DNA form, the CDR3 reads TGCAGCGTTCAAAGCGGGAGTTGGTACGAGCAGTACTTC.

The chain has TRBV5-1 and TRBJ2-1, with TRBD2 matching 7 bases. The CDR3 has 14 amino acids. Germline lookup yields CDR1 SGHRS and CDR2 YFSETQ. The V gene end was trimmed by 2 bases and the J gene end by 9 bases; junction bases not matched to a gene: 8. CDR3 DNA: TGCGCCAGCAGCTTTTCAGCGGGATCTCCTGAGCAGTTCTTC. The encoded protein is CASSFSAGSPEQFF.

The V and J genes are TRBV7-8 and TRBJ2-7; 7 bases line up with TRBD1. J gave up 3 bases and V 5 bases, and 4 bases lay outside the gene matches. Germline-derived CDR1 and CDR2 are SGHVS and FQNEAQ. This CDR3 is 13 amino acids long. The CDR3 region is CASSRQGNYEQYF. CDR3 DNA sequence: TGTGCCAGCAGCCGACAGGGAAACTACGAGCAGTACTTC.

This clone has a single count. The gene calls are TRBV30 and TRBJ2-4; TRBD2 might be the D (5 bases). The CDR3 extends over 16 amino acids. Germline V CDR1 and CDR2: GTSNPN, SVGIG (reference sequence). V lost 2 bases, J lost 0 bases, and 14 bases lay in between. The CDR3 bases are TGTGCCTGGAGTCCCCGGAGGTTATTAGCCAAAAACATTCAGTACTTC. Its protein is CAWSPRRLLAKNIQYF.

The sample holds a few counts of this clone. The chain recombines TRBV30 with TRBJ1-5; no clear D gene. The CDR3 runs 15 residues. Looked up from germline, CDR1 is GTSNPN and CDR2 is SVGIG (reference sequence). V lost 5 bases, J lost 0 bases, and 14 bases lay in between. CDR3 DNA: TGTGCCTGGGGGGTAGGCGATCTTAGCAATCAGCCCCAGCATTTT. Translated: CAWGVGDLSNQPQHF. Looking up the rest from reference TRBV30 and TRBJ1-5 gives the full variable domain: SQTIHQWPATLVQPVGSPLSLECTVEGTSNPNLYWYRQAAGRGLQLLFYSVGIGQISSEVPQNLSASRPQDRQFILSSKKLLLSDSGFYLCAWGVGDLSNQPQHFGDGTRLSIL.

The rearrangement joins TRBV14 to TRBJ2-1; 8 bases fit TRBD1. Germline loops: CDR1 SGHDN, CDR2 FVKESK. This CDR3 comprises 14 residues. V lost 8 bases and J lost 6; bases outside the gene matches: 9. CDR3 in amino acids: CASGRTGSLNEQFF. The DNA of the CDR3 is TGTGCCAGCGGGCGGACAGGGTCACTCAATGAGCAGTTCTTC.

This chain uses TRBV7-8 with TRBJ2-1; a weak D match, TRBD2 (5 bases). This CDR3 is 15 amino acids long. CDR1 and CDR2 (germline): SGHVS, FQNEAQ. Trimming removed 6 bases from V and 3 bases from J, with 15 bases in between. The CDR3 protein is CASRRWAGSYNEQFF. The CDR3 nucleotides read TGTGCCAGCAGACGATGGGCGGGTAGCTACAATGAGCAGTTCTTC.

This chain joins TRBV4-2 and TRBJ1-4; 7 positions match TRBD1. CDR1 is LGHNA and CDR2 is YNFKEQ in the germline V gene. V shed 0 bases and J 7 bases; nucleotides not matched to a gene: 14. The CDR3 is 18 residues long. The CDR3 sequence: CASSQELVRTGGVEKLFF. The DNA of the CDR3 is TGTGCCAGCAGCCAAGAGTTGGTTCGGACAGGTGGGGTTGAAAAACTGTTTTTT.

The rearrangement uses TRBV7-2 and TRBJ2-3, with TRBD2 identical over 14 bases. V shed 5 bases and J 8 bases; nucleotides not matched to a gene: 6. This CDR3 spans 15 amino acids. The germline V gene has CDR1 SGHTA and CDR2 FQGNSA. In nucleotides, the CDR3 is TGTGCCAGCAGCCCCGGACTAGCGGGAGGAACTACGCAGTATTTT. Its translation: CASSPGLAGGTTQYF.

This clone occurred a few times. This chain uses TRBV28 with TRBJ2-7, with D perhaps TRBD1 (5 bases). V was cut by 4 bases and J by 4 bases, with 8 bases left in between. Per the germline V gene, CDR1 is MDHEN and CDR2 is SYDVKM. The CDR3 covers 12 residues. CDR3 nucleotides: TGTGCCAGCAGTTCTCGACAGTACGAGCAGTACTTC. It yields the protein CASSSRQYEQYF.

The chain uses TRBV6-5 and TRBJ1-5, with 8 nucleotides matching TRBD1. Germline assignment: CDR1 MNHEY and CDR2 SVGAGI. The CDR3 is 15 amino acids. After removal of 7 bases from V and 7 bases from J, the junction contained 12 bases not matched to a gene. This chain's CDR3 is CASKIDRDRLQPQHF. The CDR3, as DNA: TGTGCCAGCAAGATTGACCGGGACAGGCTACAGCCCCAGCATTTT.

This chain uses TRBV5-5 with TRBJ1-1; 12 bases are shared with TRBD1. CDR1 SGHKS and CDR2 YYEKEE come from the germline V gene (reference sequence). The CDR3 has 15 amino acids. V trimming: 6 bases; J trimming: 4 bases; junction bases outside the gene matches: 7. The CDR3 loop is CASTLGQGAITEAFF. CDR3 bases: TGTGCCAGCACCCTGGGACAGGGGGCGATCACTGAAGCTTTCTTT.

This chain joins TRBV7-8 and TRBJ1-5; 7 bases fit TRBD1. Germline lookup yields CDR1 SGHVS and CDR2 FQNEAQ. V dropped 5 bases and J dropped 6; count of bases not matched to a gene: 10. The CDR3 length is 15 residues. The CDR3 coding sequence is TGTGCCAGCAGCCGAGAACAGGGGTCCGGTCAGCCCCAGCATTTT. It translates to CASSREQGSGQPQHF. Full variable domain (missing parts from reference TRBV7-8 and TRBJ1-5): GAGVSQSPRYKVAKRGQDVALRCDPISGHVSLFWYQQALGQGPEFLTYFQNEAQLDKSGLPSDRFFAERPEGSVSTLKIQRTQQEDSAVYLCASSREQGSGQPQHFGDGTRLSIL.